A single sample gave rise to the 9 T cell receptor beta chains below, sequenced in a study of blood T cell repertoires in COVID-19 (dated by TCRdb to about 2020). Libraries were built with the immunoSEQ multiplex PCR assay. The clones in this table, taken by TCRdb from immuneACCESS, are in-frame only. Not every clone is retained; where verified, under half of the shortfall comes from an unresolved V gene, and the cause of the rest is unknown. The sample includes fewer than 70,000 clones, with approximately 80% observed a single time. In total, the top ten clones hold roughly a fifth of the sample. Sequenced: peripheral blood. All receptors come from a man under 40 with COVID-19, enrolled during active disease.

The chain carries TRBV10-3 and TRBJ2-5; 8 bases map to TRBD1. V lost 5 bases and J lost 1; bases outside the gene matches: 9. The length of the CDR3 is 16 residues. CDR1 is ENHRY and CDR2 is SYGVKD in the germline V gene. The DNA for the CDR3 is TGTGCCATCAGTAGGCTTACAGGGGGAGGCCAAGAGACCCAGTACTTC. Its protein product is CAISRLTGGGQETQYF.

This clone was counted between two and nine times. CDR3 residues: CASSQGGEVAGNEQFF. CDR3 nucleotide sequence: TGTGCCAGCAGCCAAGGGGGCGAGGTAGCGGGGAATGAGCAGTTCTTC. The chain links TRBV4-2 to TRBJ2-1; 8 nucleotides match TRBD2. This CDR3 contains 16 residues. Trimming at V came to 1 base and at J to 7 bases, leaving 9 bases not matched to a gene. Germline CDR1 and CDR2: LGHNA and YNFKEQ.

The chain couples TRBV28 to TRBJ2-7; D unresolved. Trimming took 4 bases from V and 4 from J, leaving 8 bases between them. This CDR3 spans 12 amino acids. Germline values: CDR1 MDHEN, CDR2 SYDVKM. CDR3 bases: TGTGCCAGCAGTTCGGTCCATTACGAGCAGTACTTC. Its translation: CASSSVHYEQYF.

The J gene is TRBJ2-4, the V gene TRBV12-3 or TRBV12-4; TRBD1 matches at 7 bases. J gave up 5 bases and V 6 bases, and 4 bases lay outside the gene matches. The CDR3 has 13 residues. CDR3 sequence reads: CASRPGTENIQYF. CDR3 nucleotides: TGTGCCAGCAGGCCCGGGACAGAAAACATTCAGTACTTC.

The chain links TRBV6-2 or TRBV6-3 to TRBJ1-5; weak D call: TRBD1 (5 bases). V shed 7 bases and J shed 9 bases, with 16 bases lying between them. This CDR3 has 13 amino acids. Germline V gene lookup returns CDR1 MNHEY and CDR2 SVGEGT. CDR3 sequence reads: CASTPNRGRPQHF. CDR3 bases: TGTGCCAGCACCCCAAATAGGGGCCGGCCCCAGCATTTT.

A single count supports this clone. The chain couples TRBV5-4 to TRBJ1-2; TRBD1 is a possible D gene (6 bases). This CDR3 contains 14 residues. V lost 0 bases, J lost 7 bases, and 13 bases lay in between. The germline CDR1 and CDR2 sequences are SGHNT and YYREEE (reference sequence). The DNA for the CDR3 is TGTGCCAGCAGCTTGGGAGCAGGGGATTTTGGCTACACCTTC. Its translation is CASSLGAGDFGYTF.

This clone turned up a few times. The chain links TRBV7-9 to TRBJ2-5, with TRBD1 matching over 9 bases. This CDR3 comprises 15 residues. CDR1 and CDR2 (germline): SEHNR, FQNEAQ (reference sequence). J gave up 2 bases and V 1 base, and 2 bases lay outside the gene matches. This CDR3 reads CASSLVGTGQETQYF. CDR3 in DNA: TGTGCCAGCAGCTTAGTAGGGACAGGGCAAGAGACCCAGTACTTC.

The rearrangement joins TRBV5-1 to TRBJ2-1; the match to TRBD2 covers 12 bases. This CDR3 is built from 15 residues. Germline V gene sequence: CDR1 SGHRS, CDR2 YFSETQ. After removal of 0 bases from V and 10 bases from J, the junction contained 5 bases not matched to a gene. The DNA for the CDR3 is TGCGCCAGCAGCTTGGCTAGCGGGGGGGGCGGAGAGCAGTTCTTC. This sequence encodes CASSLASGGGGEQFF.

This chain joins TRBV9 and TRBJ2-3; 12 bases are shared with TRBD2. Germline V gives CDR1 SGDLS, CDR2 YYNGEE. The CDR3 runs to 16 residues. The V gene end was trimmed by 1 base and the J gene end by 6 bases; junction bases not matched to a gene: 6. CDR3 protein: CASSVSSGGAYDTQYF. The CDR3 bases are TGTGCCAGCAGCGTATCTAGCGGGGGGGCCTACGATACGCAGTATTTT.